This TCR beta chain was obtained from a study of T cells after posttransplantation cyclophosphamide. Study outcomes and limitations: Skin or GI-infiltrating T cells shared few TRB sequences with blood.

Busulfan-fludarabine conditioning, marrow transplant, and cyclophosphamide on days +3 and +4 were administered. The CDR3 consists of 13 residues. Trimming stripped 5 bases from V and 6 bases from J, with 11 bases between. Germline CDR1 reads LGHNA; CDR2 reads YNFKEQ. Generated by immunoSEQ multiplex PCR, the TCRdb table keeps only in-frame clones and is missing some. The sample yields 12,000 or so clones, 75% to 95% seen once. With regard to this clone: Its antigen is not identified.

The chain employs TRBV4-2 and TRBJ2-1; D not certain. Here the sequenced sample was PBMCs, taken after allogeneic stem cell transplant with posttransplant cyclophosphamide. The source of this sequence is a female patient aged 30-39 years who received an allogeneic stem cell transplant from an unrelated donor, was CMV-positive, and had no GVHD. Some of the T cells may derive from the graft donor. In DNA form, the CDR3 reads TGTGCCAGCAGCGCGCCGTTCGTCAATGAGCAGTTCTTC. As protein: CASSAPFVNEQFF.